Sequencing of this TCR beta chain was carried out in a study of technical replicates of blood from several donors. The CDR3 contains 13 residues. The V and J ends lost 3 bases and 2 bases respectively, with 9 bases between them. Germline CDR1 reads SGDLS; CDR2 reads YYNGEE. Here immunoSEQ multiplex PCR was the method, and the copy in TCRdb shows in-frame clones only, minus some. The data contain about 75,000 clones, 92% of them seen just once; the ten biggest clones take up about 0.43%. Source material: T cells isolated from PBMCs. The source is a human donor in good health. The genes are TRBV9 and TRBJ2-7; TRBD2 might be the D (6 bases). The CDR3 loop reads CASSGSGTYEQYF. The CDR3 coding sequence is TGTGCCAGCAGCGGTAGCGGTACCTACGAGCAGTACTTC.